This T cell receptor beta chain was recovered during a study of beta chain features in type 1 diabetes. In its sample, this clone was seen a few times. The antigen is not known. Per donor, one heparinised blood draw averaged roughly 110 mL. Germline assignment: CDR1 SGHNT and CDR2 YYREEE (reference sequence). Trimming took off 3 bases at V and 2 bases at J, with 15 bases between the two ends. The CDR3 runs to 15 residues. Notes on the study in general: There was no resolution here of whether HLA type influences TCRB rearrangement. Short templates might get an advantage during PCR, and this would be equal in patients and controls.

The study reverse transcribed the entire isolated RNA, so it sequenced expressed TCRB transcripts. The study obtained an average of approximately 960,000 reads from stem cell-like memory T cell samples. Clones were read by immunoSEQ multiplex PCR, and TCRdb kept only the in-frame ones, dropping some. The sample records tens of thousands of clones, 30% to 35% being singletons. The V and J genes are TRBV5-4 and TRBJ2-7, with D perhaps TRBD2 (6 bases). The specimen sequenced was stem cell memory CD4+ T cells from blood. The TCR sequence derives from a woman aged 18 to 35 in good health. CDR3 loop: CASSSRARGTYEQYF. CDR3 in DNA: TGTGCCAGCAGCTCCCGGGCCCGGGGGACCTACGAGCAGTACTTC.